The 14 T cell receptor beta chains in this list originate from one sample, sequenced in a study of regulatory T cells in long-lasting Graves disease. The sample's time point: newly diagnosed GD, antithyroid drugs for less than 3 months. From PBMCs, RNA was extracted and then used to make the TCR library. Construction of TCR beta libraries relied on iRepertoire HTBI primers and on Arm-PCR targeting CDR3 regions. TCRdb called the multiplex PCR reads again in MiXCR, with one record for every CDR3 protein. The sample includes roughly 420,000 distinct CDR3 sequences, 15% to 18% seen only once; the top ten take 22%. Sequenced material: peripheral blood mononuclear cells (PBMCs), taken at new diagnosis, from a patient treated with antithyroid drugs. Receptor source: a female donor with Graves disease.

There are a few counts of this clonotype. DNA of the CDR3: TGTGCCACCACCCCGGGACTAGCGGGAGGACCCCACACCGGGGAGCTGTTTTTT. Translated: CATTPGLAGGPHTGELFF. This chain uses TRBV15 with TRBJ2-2; 15 positions match TRBD2. V trimming: 7 bases; J trimming: 3 bases; junction bases outside the gene matches: 9. This CDR3 has 18 amino acids. CDR1 is LNHNV and CDR2 is YYDKDF in the germline V gene (reference sequence). Filled out from reference TRBV15 and TRBJ2-2, the complete variable domain reads DAMVIQNPRYQVTQFGKPVTLSCSQTLNHNVMYWYQQKSSQAPKLLFHYYDKDFNNEADTPDNFQSRRPNTSFCFLDIRSPGLGDTAMYLCATTPGLAGGPHTGELFFGEGSRLTVL.

This clonotype was detected ten times or more. The chain employs TRBV5-5 and TRBJ1-2; maybe TRBD1 (5 bases). The CDR3 is made up of 13 amino acids. With 3 bases removed from V and 4 bases from J, the gap between germline ends came to 10 bases. Germline V CDR1 and CDR2: SGHKS, YYEKEE (reference sequence). In DNA, the CDR3 is TGTGCCAGCAGCTGGGACGGAACCTATGGCTACACCTTC. Translated: CASSWDGTYGYTF.

About this clonotype itself: With a much larger clone just one base away, this may be a read error. As the CDR3 is not closed by the conserved phenylalanine or tryptophan, this likely results from a read error. The CDR3 coding sequence is TGTGCCAGCAGTTCGGGTGCGGGGGGCTACGAGCAGTACCTC. As protein: CASSSGAGGYEQYL. The rearrangement uses TRBV27 and TRBJ2-7; 8 bases map to TRBD2. V dropped 4 bases and J dropped 3; count of bases not matched to a gene: 5. The CDR3 runs to 14 residues. CDR1 and CDR2 (germline): MNHEY, SMNVEV (reference sequence).

This clonotype was observed at least ten times. This chain links TRBV27 with TRBJ2-5; 14 bases fit TRBD2. With 5 bases clipped from V and 7 bases from J, the junction kept 9 bases outside the gene matches. This CDR3 has 16 amino acids. The V gene's germline CDR1 is MNHEY and CDR2 SMNVEV (reference sequence). The CDR3 coding sequence is TGTGCCAGCAGTCCGAGGGGGGGACTAGCGGGGGTGACCCAGTACTTC. This codes for CASSPRGGLAGVTQYF.

The chain carries TRBV20-1 and TRBJ2-5; D may be TRBD1 (5 bases). Germline lookup yields CDR1 DFQATT and CDR2 SNEGSKA (reference sequence). V shed 1 base and J shed 5 bases, with 11 bases lying between them. The CDR3 contains 13 residues. CDR3 amino acids: CSARGRARETQYF. The CDR3 DNA sequence: TGCAGTGCTAGAGGCAGGGCCCGGGAGACCCAGTACTTC.

This clonotype was detected many times. This chain links TRBV12-3 or TRBV12-4 with TRBJ1-1; possibly TRBD1 for D (5 bases). The CDR3 covers 15 residues. The V end was cut by 4 bases, the J end by 0 bases, with 12 bases between. The CDR3, as DNA: TGTGCCAGCAGTTGGCTCGGGGCGCTGAACACTGAAGCTTTCTTT. Its translation: CASSWLGALNTEAFF.

There are many counts of this clonotype. The V call is TRBV5-6, the J call TRBJ2-1; D could derive from TRBD1 or TRBD2 (5 bases each). V dropped 3 bases and J dropped 3 bases, with 19 bases sitting between them. Germline assignment: CDR1 SGHDT and CDR2 YYEEEE. This CDR3 region has 17 residues. The CDR3 is CASSSPSGTPIYNEQFF. CDR3 nucleotide sequence: TGTGCCAGCAGCTCCCCTTCCGGGACCCCCATCTACAATGAGCAGTTCTTC.

This clonotype was observed a few times. CDR3 sequence: CASRPLSGTGELFF. The CDR3 nucleotides read TGTGCCAGCAGACCCCTGAGCGGCACCGGGGAGCTGTTTTTT. The chain has TRBV14 and TRBJ2-2; D is perhaps TRBD2 (5 bases). The CDR3 totals 14 residues. Deletions cut 6 bases from V and 4 bases from J, with 12 bases between. Germline CDR1 is SGHDN and CDR2 is FVKESK.

This clonotype was counted only a few times. The chain joins TRBV6-1 to TRBJ2-3, with TRBD1 matching over 7 bases. Germline CDR1 and CDR2: MNHNS and SASEGT. CDR3 length equals 14 residues. V lost 5 bases, J lost 0 bases, and 2 bases stayed unmatched. CDR3 DNA sequence: TGTGCCAGCAGTATACAGGGGAGCACAGATACGCAGTATTTT. It codes for CASSIQGSTDTQYF.

The chain has TRBV6-5 and TRBJ1-4; 11 bases are a match to TRBD1. CDR1 and CDR2 (germline): MNHEY, SVGAGI. The length of the CDR3 is 20 residues. V shed 0 bases, J shed 3 bases, and the junction held 12 bases outside the gene matches. DNA of the CDR3: TGTGCCAGCAGTTACTCTCGCTTTGGGACAGGGGGGTTAGCTAATGAAAAACTGTTTTTT. Translated: CASSYSRFGTGGLANEKLFF.

This clonotype was seen repeatedly, ten times or more. The chain couples TRBV30 to TRBJ2-3, with TRBD2 matching over 13 bases. From germline, CDR1 is GTSNPN and CDR2 SVGIG (reference sequence). V shed 3 bases, J shed 7 bases, and the junction held 7 bases outside the gene matches. CDR3 length equals 15 residues. The DNA of the CDR3 is TGTGCCTGGAGCACGGGACTAGCGGGAAGGTATACGCAGTATTTT. Translation: CAWSTGLAGRYTQYF.

This clonotype was counted many times. This chain connects TRBV6-1 to TRBJ2-1; 10 bases are shared with TRBD1. Germline V gene sequence: CDR1 MNHNS, CDR2 SASEGT. CDR3 length: 14 residues. Trimming removed 2 bases from V and 10 bases from J; junction bases left unmatched: 5. CDR3 residues: CASSEWDRGNEQFF. The CDR3 region has the DNA TGTGCCAGCAGTGAATGGGACAGGGGAAACGAGCAGTTCTTC.

This clonotype appeared a few times. The genes are TRBV19 and TRBJ2-5, with D perhaps matching TRBD1 (5 bases). V lost 9 bases to trimming and J lost 3 bases, with 17 bases between them. The CDR3 extends over 14 amino acids. The V gene's germline CDR1 is LNHDA and CDR2 SQIVND (reference sequence). Here the CDR3 DNA reads TGTGCCAGATTTAGGACAAGCGAGGAAGAGACCCAGTACTTC. It codes for CARFRTSEEETQYF.

This clonotype has a count of ten or more. The CDR3 protein is CASSAGRNTEAFF. The CDR3 nucleotides are TGTGCCAGCAGTGCGGGACGGAACACTGAAGCTTTCTTT. This sequence joins TRBV27 and TRBJ1-1, with D perhaps TRBD1 (5 bases). V was clipped by 5 bases and J by 1 base, with 8 bases between them. This CDR3 has 13 residues. The germline gives CDR1 MNHEY, CDR2 SMNVEV (reference sequence).